The rows below give T cell receptor beta chains drawn from one sample of a study of T cells in localized non-small cell lung cancer. Generated by immunoSEQ multiplex PCR, the TCRdb table keeps only in-frame clones and is missing some. The sample lists 52,000 or so clones, more than 80% occurring once. This sample comprised peripheral blood, obtained before any cancer treatment. These receptors all come from a male donor at least 60 years old with stage III squamous cell lung carcinoma. Both conserved end residues are part of each CDR3. The D gene is left open where the match is weak. Clone size appears in some rows only: once, few, many, or a class for an expanded clone.

clone_size	v_call	d_call	j_call	cdr3_aa	cdr3_nt
-	TRBV28	-	TRBJ2-4	CASIGGGAAKNIQYF	TGTGCCAGCATAGGTGGCGGGGCAGCCAAAAACATTCAGTACTTC
-	TRBV6-1	-	TRBJ2-5	CASSGAGAGETQYF	TGTGCCAGCAGTGGGGCAGGGGCTGGAGAGACCCAGTACTTC
-	TRBV9	TRBD2	TRBJ2-1	CASSAASGRNEQFF	TGTGCCAGCAGCGCGGCTAGCGGGAGGAATGAGCAGTTCTTC
-	TRBV25-1	TRBD2	TRBJ2-3	CASSLGLDPHYADTQYF	TGTGCCAGCAGTCTAGGACTAGACCCACACTATGCAGATACGCAGTATTTT
-	TRBV27	-	TRBJ2-1	CASTSWGSYNEQFF	TGTGCCAGCACTTCTTGGGGGTCGTACAATGAGCAGTTCTTC
-	TRBV6-5	-	TRBJ1-6	CASSYNYPGPGAPLHF	TGTGCCAGCAGTTACAATTACCCAGGCCCCGGGGCACCCCTCCACTTT
few	TRBV30	-	TRBJ1-6	CAWSYQARRPTNSPLHF	TGTGCCTGGAGCTACCAAGCCCGGAGACCGACGAATTCACCCCTCCACTTT
-	TRBV7-9	TRBD1	TRBJ2-1	CASIETGKANEQFF	TGTGCCAGCATTGAGACAGGGAAGGCGAATGAGCAGTTCTTC
-	TRBV2	-	TRBJ2-1	CASSGRGWGASEQFF	TGTGCCAGCAGTGGCCGCGGGTGGGGGGCTAGTGAGCAGTTCTTC
-	TRBV5-1	TRBD2	TRBJ2-3	CASSLSSGDTDTQYF	TGCGCCAGCAGCTTGTCTAGCGGAGACACAGATACGCAGTATTTT
-	TRBV6-1	-	TRBJ2-1	CASSENEHNEQFF	TGTGCCAGCAGTGAAAACGAACACAATGAGCAGTTCTTC
-	TRBV5-4	-	TRBJ2-1	CASSFPLGEQFF	TGTGCCAGCAGCTTTCCTTTGGGCGAGCAGTTCTTC
-	TRBV18	-	TRBJ2-7	CASSPQGWGHEQYF	TGTGCCAGCTCACCCCAAGGTTGGGGCCACGAGCAGTACTTC
-	TRBV6-5	-	TRBJ1-5	CASKPSPGGGQPQHF	TGTGCCAGTAAGCCCAGTCCCGGGGGGGGACAGCCCCAGCATTTT
-	TRBV11-3	-	TRBJ2-1	CASSPEASSYNEQFF	TGTGCCAGCAGCCCTGAAGCGTCCTCCTACAATGAGCAGTTCTTC
-	TRBV4-1	TRBD1	TRBJ1-4	CASSLNQGGPNEKLFF	TGCGCCAGCAGCCTAAATCAAGGGGGCCCTAATGAAAAACTGTTTTTT
-	TRBV9	TRBD1	TRBJ1-2	CASSVNGQGAYGYTF	TGTGCCAGCAGCGTAAACGGACAGGGGGCCTATGGCTACACCTTC
once	TRBV7-2	TRBD2	TRBJ2-3	CASSLSSGATDTQYF	TGTGCCAGCAGCTTATCTAGCGGGGCCACAGATACGCAGTATTTT
-	TRBV18	-	TRBJ1-2	CASSPREDGYTF	TGTGCCAGCTCACCCCGGGAGGATGGCTACACCTTC
-	TRBV6-5	TRBD1	TRBJ2-5	CATAGQVEETQYF	TGTGCCACCGCCGGACAGGTTGAAGAGACCCAGTACTTC
-	TRBV6-6	-	TRBJ1-5	CASNIQQGPQHF	TGTGCCAGCAACATCCAACAGGGACCCCAGCATTTT
-	TRBV6-5	-	TRBJ1-5	CASSPSYRSDQPQHF	TGTGCCAGCAGTCCGAGCTACAGGAGTGATCAGCCCCAGCATTTT
-	TRBV27	-	TRBJ1-1	CASKGTDTEAFF	TGTGCCAGCAAGGGGACCGACACTGAAGCTTTCTTT
-	TRBV10-3	-	TRBJ2-5	CAIGGQVGPEETQYF	TGTGCCATCGGTGGCCAAGTCGGCCCAGAAGAGACCCAGTACTTC
-	TRBV10-3	-	TRBJ2-2	CAISEIRGSTGELFF	TGTGCCATCAGTGAGATCCGTGGGTCCACCGGGGAGCTGTTTTTT
-	TRBV7-8	-	TRBJ1-5	CAKIVFDSLNRWNQPQHF	TGTGCCAAGATTGTATTTGACAGTCTAAATCGGTGGAATCAGCCCCAGCATTTT
-	TRBV18	-	TRBJ1-1	CASSPGVNTEAFF	TGTGCCAGCTCACCGGGAGTGAACACTGAAGCTTTCTTT
-	TRBV5-1	-	TRBJ2-1	CASSLEGGRKYNEQFF	TGCGCCAGCAGCTTGGAAGGTGGGAGGAAATACAATGAGCAGTTCTTC
-	TRBV28	-	TRBJ1-5	CASSRTLGRPQHF	TGTGCCAGCAGTCGGACCTTGGGTCGGCCCCAGCATTTT
once	TRBV6-5	TRBD1	TRBJ1-5	CASSYADRGQPQHF	TGTGCCAGCAGTTACGCTGACAGGGGTCAGCCCCAGCATTTT
-	TRBV7-2	-	TRBJ2-7	CASSLGGRVHEQYF	TGTGCCAGCAGCTTAGGGGGAAGGGTCCACGAGCAGTACTTC
-	TRBV6-1	TRBD1	TRBJ1-5	CASSATQGAWNQPQHF	TGTGCCAGCAGTGCAACTCAGGGGGCTTGGAATCAGCCCCAGCATTTT
-	TRBV11-2	-	TRBJ2-2	CASSLEGAAFSNTGELFF	TGTGCCAGCAGCTTAGAGGGAGCGGCTTTTTCGAACACCGGGGAGCTGTTTTTT
-	TRBV5-1	TRBD2	TRBJ2-3	CASMETVLSGASQYF	TGCGCCAGCATGGAGACTGTGCTTAGCGGGGCGTCGCAATATTTT
-	TRBV7-2	-	TRBJ2-5	CASSRQARVIAETQYF	TGTGCCAGCAGCCGGCAGGCGCGGGTGATTGCAGAGACCCAGTACTTC
-	TRBV9	-	TRBJ1-1	CASSPGTEMNTEAFF	TGTGCCAGCAGCCCCGGGACGGAGATGAACACTGAAGCTTTCTTT
-	TRBV5-4	-	TRBJ2-7	CASSLWQGSYEQYF	TGTGCCAGCAGCTTATGGCAGGGCTCCTACGAGCAGTACTTC
-	TRBV11-2	-	TRBJ2-3	CASSLGRPDTQYF	TGTGCCAGCAGCTTAGGTCGCCCAGATACGCAGTATTTT
few	TRBV11-3	-	TRBJ1-1	CASSLDRTTEAFF	TGTGCCAGCAGCTTAGACCGGACCACTGAAGCTTTCTTT
-	TRBV6-1	-	TRBJ2-7	CASSDGQTSREQYF	TGTGCCAGCAGTGACGGACAGACCTCTCGGGAGCAGTACTTC
once	TRBV7-9	-	TRBJ2-1	CASSSPGGLYQFF	TGTGCCAGCAGCTCGCCCGGGGGGCTATATCAGTTCTTC
-	TRBV4-2	-	TRBJ1-1	CASSQVTGSAEAFF	TGTGCCAGCAGCCAAGTGACCGGCTCGGCTGAAGCTTTCTTT
-	TRBV28	-	TRBJ2-5	CASSLPVGVGETQYF	TGTGCCAGCAGTTTACCCGTGGGGGTGGGGGAGACCCAGTACTTC
-	TRBV5-1	-	TRBJ2-7	CASSLGHGPYEQYF	TGCGCCAGCAGCCTGGGACATGGCCCCTACGAGCAGTACTTC
-	TRBV2	TRBD2	TRBJ2-5	CASSETAGGWEQYF	TGTGCCAGCAGTGAAACAGCGGGAGGTTGGGAGCAGTACTTC
-	TRBV18	-	TRBJ1-1	CASSPSSQNTEAFF	TGTGCCAGCTCCCCCAGCTCCCAGAACACTGAAGCTTTCTTT
-	TRBV6-1	TRBD1	TRBJ2-7	CASSEGYGTGGSISYEQYF	TGTGCCAGCAGTGAAGGGTACGGGACAGGGGGATCAATCTCCTACGAGCAGTACTTC
-	TRBV7-9	-	TRBJ2-5	CASSSSLVRGETQYF	TGTGCCAGCAGCTCGAGTTTGGTCCGCGGGGAGACCCAGTACTTC
-	TRBV5-1	-	TRBJ1-1	CASNVGGTEAFF	TGCGCCAGCAATGTGGGGGGGACTGAAGCTTTCTTT
-	TRBV5-4	-	TRBJ2-5	CASSFLWEETQYF	TGTGCCAGCAGCTTCTTGTGGGAAGAGACCCAGTACTTC
-	TRBV5-1	-	TRBJ1-3	CASSGSGPGVIYF	TGCGCCAGCAGCGGATCAGGGCCGGGAGTTATATATTTT
-	TRBV2	TRBD1	TRBJ2-7	CASKRIGTGEGEQYF	TGTGCCAGCAAAAGGATCGGGACAGGGGAAGGCGAGCAGTACTTC
-	TRBV19	TRBD1	TRBJ1-1	CASSPTGDTEAFF	TGTGCCAGTAGTCCGACAGGGGACACTGAAGCTTTCTTT
-	TRBV4-2	TRBD1	TRBJ2-7	CASSAGTAYEQYF	TGTGCCAGCAGCGCCGGGACAGCCTACGAGCAGTACTTC
-	TRBV7-8	-	TRBJ1-1	CASSLSISRGGNTEAFF	TGTGCCAGCAGCTTATCGATTAGTCGTGGGGGGAACACTGAAGCTTTCTTT
-	TRBV4-1	-	TRBJ2-3	CASSQDRPGGRDTQYF	TGCGCCAGCAGCCAAGATAGGCCGGGGGGCCGAGATACGCAGTATTTT
-	TRBV4-2	TRBD2	TRBJ2-1	CASSAHAGTSGGISYNEQFF	TGTGCCAGCAGCGCCCACGCCGGGACTAGCGGGGGTATCTCCTACAATGAGCAGTTCTTC
once	TRBV18	-	TRBJ2-3	CASSRTVGGTDTQYF	TGTGCCAGCTCACGGACAGTCGGGGGCACAGATACGCAGTATTTT